These 31 T cell receptor beta chains were sequenced from one sample in a study of blood T cell repertoires in COVID-19. Only in-frame clones appear in the TCRdb table, and some are missing; sequencing was by immunoSEQ multiplex PCR. The repertoire holds 190,000 or so clones, with more than 70% as singletons. Sequencing used peripheral blood. These receptors all come from an elderly woman with active or convalescent COVID-19.

The chain combines TRBV19 with TRBJ2-7; 11 bases line up with TRBD1. Per the germline V gene, CDR1 is LNHDA and CDR2 is SQIVND (reference sequence). Trimming removed 6 bases from V and 9 bases from J; junction bases left unmatched: 13. This CDR3 contains 15 residues. CDR3 DNA: TGTGCCAGTAGCACCTCGCCGGGACAGGGGGTTGGGCAGTACTTC. Residues: CASSTSPGQGVGQYF.

A single count supports this clone. The chain links TRBV15 to TRBJ1-4; D remains ambiguous. The CDR3 runs 15 residues. Germline V gene lookup returns CDR1 LNHNV and CDR2 YYDKDF (reference sequence). The V end was cut by 0 bases, the J end by 4 bases, with 9 bases between. The CDR3 reads CATSRDLKYNEKLFF. The DNA for the CDR3 is TGTGCCACCAGCAGAGATCTAAAGTATAATGAAAAACTGTTTTTT. The variable domain in full, with the rest retrieved from reference TRBV15 and TRBJ1-4, is DAMVIQNPRYQVTQFGKPVTLSCSQTLNHNVMYWYQQKSSQAPKLLFHYYDKDFNNEADTPDNFQSRRPNTSFCFLDIRSPGLGDTAMYLCATSRDLKYNEKLFFGSGTQLSVL.

This chain joins TRBV18 and TRBJ1-5, with D possibly matching TRBD1 (5 bases). The CDR3 is 18 residues long. The germline V gene encodes CDR1 KGHSH and CDR2 LQKENI. V was trimmed by 4 bases and J by 2 bases, leaving 21 bases between them. CDR3 sequence reads: CASSRLSSKGAGNQPQHF. The CDR3 bases are TGTGCCAGCTCACGGCTCTCGAGCAAAGGGGCCGGCAATCAGCCCCAGCATTTT.

V is TRBV3-1 (or the pseudogene TRBV3-2) and J is TRBJ1-2; D might be TRBD1 (5 bases). V lost 0 bases, J lost 1 base, and 15 bases lay in between. This CDR3 is built from 17 residues. CDR1 and CDR2 (germline): LGHDT, YNNKEL (reference sequence). CDR3 in DNA: TGTGCCAGCAGCCAAGATTGGAACAGGCTCCTTAACTATGGCTACACCTTC. Its translation is CASSQDWNRLLNYGYTF.

This rearrangement joins TRBV6-2 or TRBV6-3 to TRBJ2-7; D perhaps matches TRBD1 (5 bases). Trimming removed 5 bases from V and 0 bases from J, with 14 bases in between. CDR3 length: 15 amino acids. CDR1 is MNHEY and CDR2 is SVGEGT in the germline V gene. The chain's CDR3 is CASSRPTASSYEQYF. The CDR3 nucleotides are TGTGCCAGCAGTAGACCGACAGCTAGCTCCTACGAGCAGTACTTC.

V gene TRBV10-3 combines with J gene TRBJ2-2, with D perhaps matching TRBD2 (7 bases). Trimming removed 3 bases from V and 6 bases from J, with 11 bases in between. CDR3 length: 14 amino acids. Germline loops: CDR1 ENHRY, CDR2 SYGVKD. CDR3 protein: CAISDRGAAGELFF. CDR3 DNA: TGTGCCATCAGTGACCGGGGGGCGGCCGGGGAGCTGTTTTTT.

CDR3 nucleotide sequence: TGTGCCAGCAGATCCCCGGGACAGGGGTTTCAGCCCCAGCATTTT. Residues: CASRSPGQGFQPQHF. V and J are TRBV28 and TRBJ1-5; 10 nucleotides line up with TRBD1. CDR3 length: 15 amino acids. J was trimmed by 6 bases and V by 6 bases; bases with no gene match: 8. The germline CDR1 and CDR2 sequences are MDHEN and SYDVKM.

Only a few counts were recorded for this clone. The genes are TRBV5-5 and TRBJ1-2; TRBD1 agrees at 9 bases. The ends lost 4 bases at V and 2 bases at J; junction bases unmatched: 3. The CDR3 length is 14 residues. The V gene's germline CDR1 is SGHKS and CDR2 YYEKEE (reference sequence). CDR3 sequence: CASSTGTGNYGYTF. DNA for the CDR3: TGTGCCAGCAGCACGGGGACAGGGAACTATGGCTACACCTTC.

The chain combines TRBV6-6 with TRBJ1-5; the D is unclear. Germline CDR1 reads MNHNY; CDR2 reads SVGAGI (reference sequence). The CDR3 runs 12 residues. V was shortened by 10 bases and J by 3 bases, with 10 bases between the two germline ends. The CDR3 loop is CATNSFNQPQHF. The CDR3 DNA reads TGTGCCACCAACAGTTTCAATCAGCCCCAGCATTTT.

This chain joins TRBV7-9 and TRBJ1-5; 9 bases line up with TRBD1. The CDR3 extends over 16 amino acids. Losses at the gene ends were 5 bases for V and 0 bases for J; bases not matched to a gene: 5. CDR1 is SEHNR, CDR2 FQNEAQ, per germline (reference sequence). In nucleotides, the CDR3 is TGTGCCAGCAGCCCCGGGACAGGGTTTAGCAATCAGCCCCAGCATTTT. Its translation: CASSPGTGFSNQPQHF.

The genes are TRBV10-3 and TRBJ1-1, with 8 bases identical to TRBD1. With 5 bases clipped from V and 1 base from J, the junction kept 9 bases outside the gene matches. In germline, CDR1 is ENHRY, CDR2 SYGVKD. The CDR3 is made up of 16 amino acids. The DNA for the CDR3 is TGTGCCATCAGTCCAATCCGACAGGGGACGAACACTGAAGCTTTCTTT. Its translation is CAISPIRQGTNTEAFF.

This chain connects TRBV28 to TRBJ1-1; D perhaps matches TRBD1 (6 bases). V was clipped by 6 bases and J by 6 bases, with 14 bases between them. Per germline, CDR1 MDHEN and CDR2 SYDVKM. The CDR3 contains 13 residues. CDR3 sequence reads: CASRGQRGAEAFF. CDR3 nucleotide sequence: TGTGCCAGCAGGGGACAAAGGGGTGCTGAAGCTTTCTTT.

The CDR3 reads CASSLSPGLGTSTDTQYF. In DNA form, the CDR3 reads TGTGCCAGCAGCCTTTCCCCGGGACTAGGGACTAGCACAGATACGCAGTATTTT. This chain joins TRBV3-1 (or the pseudogene TRBV3-2) and TRBJ2-3, with TRBD2 identical over 8 bases. The V gene end was trimmed by 4 bases and the J gene end by 0 bases; junction bases not matched to a gene: 12. From germline, CDR1 is LGHDT and CDR2 YNNKEL (reference sequence). The CDR3 sequence is 18 residues long.

Written as DNA, the CDR3 is TGTGCCAGCAGCAAAGCCCCAGGTAACTATGGCTACACCTTC. Its translation is CASSKAPGNYGYTF. This sequence joins TRBV21-1 and TRBJ1-2; the table's D call, TRBD1, was not checked against the DNA. TRBV21-1 is recorded as a pseudogene. CDR3 length: 14 amino acids.

This clone appeared once. This sequence joins TRBV5-1 and TRBJ2-2; 8 bases are shared with TRBD1. V dropped 2 bases and J dropped 2; count of bases not matched to a gene: 5. The CDR3 extends over 16 amino acids. From germline, CDR1 is SGHRS and CDR2 YFSETQ. As DNA, the CDR3 is TGCGCCAGCAGCTTCGGCGCAGGGGGCAACACCGGGGAGCTGTTTTTT. This translates into CASSFGAGGNTGELFF.

This clone was picked up many times. The chain recombines TRBV21-1 with TRBJ1-3; no check of the table's D call, TRBD1, against the DNA was made. TRBV21-1 is an annotated pseudogene. The length of the CDR3 is 15 residues. The CDR3 DNA reads TGTGCCAGCCCGTGGACAGGGGGCGAAGGAAACACCATATATTTT. It translates to CASPWTGGEGNTIYF.

This clone was seen more than once but under ten times. This chain links TRBV10-3 with TRBJ1-2, with 10 bases fitting TRBD1. This CDR3 is built from 16 residues. The germline V gene encodes CDR1 ENHRY and CDR2 SYGVKD. J was trimmed by 7 bases and V by 10 bases; bases with no gene match: 18. CDR3 nucleotide sequence: TGTGCCACTTCCCACGACCCGACAGGGGGCGCTTCTGGCTACACCTTC. As protein: CATSHDPTGGASGYTF.

This clone has just a few counts. The chain couples TRBV7-9 to TRBJ2-3; TRBD1 agrees at 7 bases. V gave up 2 bases and J gave up 2 bases; unmatched junction bases: 4. Germline CDR1 reads SEHNR; CDR2 reads FQNEAQ (reference sequence). The CDR3 has 15 amino acids. This CDR3 reads CASSLLGQNTDTQYF. The CDR3 coding sequence is TGTGCCAGCAGCTTATTGGGACAGAACACAGATACGCAGTATTTT.

The chain couples TRBV7-9 to TRBJ2-1; D perhaps matches TRBD1 (6 bases). CDR1 is SEHNR and CDR2 is FQNEAQ in the germline V gene (reference sequence). The CDR3 covers 12 residues. The V end was cut by 3 bases, the J end by 10 bases, with 10 bases between. The CDR3 DNA sequence: TGTGCCAGCAGCTTGGGGGCAAGCGAGCAGTTCTTC. This encodes CASSLGASEQFF.

This clone was found a few times. V usage is TRBV28 and J usage is TRBJ1-3; no clear D gene. Germline values: CDR1 MDHEN, CDR2 SYDVKM. Trimming removed 5 bases from V and 0 bases from J, with 11 bases in between. The CDR3 extends over 15 amino acids. CDR3 nucleotides: TGTGCCAGCAGTCCTACCGGGATCTCTGGAAACACCATATATTTT. It encodes CASSPTGISGNTIYF.

The CDR3 coding sequence is TGTGCCAGCAGCCAGCAGGGGATTAACTATGGCTACACCTTC. Translated: CASSQQGINYGYTF. The rearrangement links TRBV7-9 to TRBJ1-2; tentative D call: TRBD1 (6 bases). The CDR3 consists of 14 residues. Germline V gene sequence: CDR1 SEHNR, CDR2 FQNEAQ (reference sequence). V lost 5 bases and J lost 1, with 11 bases in between.

The rearrangement uses TRBV2 and TRBJ1-3; D is unresolved. The CDR3 is made up of 14 amino acids. V gave up 4 bases and J gave up 2 bases, with 9 bases separating them. Germline V gives CDR1 SNHLY, CDR2 FYNNEI. This CDR3 is CASSVGETGNTIYF. CDR3 nucleotide sequence: TGTGCCAGCAGTGTAGGAGAAACTGGAAACACCATATATTTT.

The chain joins TRBV10-2 to TRBJ2-3; 8 bases fit TRBD1. The J segment lost 2 bases and the V segment lost 3 bases, leaving 10 bases of the junction unmatched. This CDR3 is 17 amino acids long. CDR1 WSHSY and CDR2 SAAADI come from the germline V gene. CDR3 sequence: CASSEGAGTGNTDTQYF. CDR3 in DNA: TGCGCCAGCAGTGAAGGAGCTGGGACAGGCAACACAGATACGCAGTATTTT.

This sequence joins TRBV7-2 and TRBJ2-5; no firm D call. CDR1 SGHTA and CDR2 FQGNSA come from the germline V gene. V was clipped by 5 bases and J by 1 base, with 11 bases between them. The CDR3 consists of 14 residues. CDR3 amino acids: CASSRSAVQETQYF. The CDR3, as DNA: TGTGCCAGCAGCAGAAGCGCGGTCCAAGAGACCCAGTACTTC.

This clone was observed a few times. The V gene is TRBV7-2, the J gene TRBJ1-6; TRBD1 might be the D (6 bases). Trimming removed 4 bases from V and 10 bases from J, with 11 bases in between. CDR1 and CDR2 from the germline V gene are SGHTA and FQGNSA. This CDR3 is built from 13 residues. CDR3 loop: CASSSRGGSPLHF. The DNA of the CDR3 is TGTGCCAGCAGCTCCAGGGGAGGGTCACCCCTCCACTTT.

The V call is TRBV9, the J call TRBJ1-6; D is unclear. Germline V gene sequence: CDR1 SGDLS, CDR2 YYNGEE. The CDR3 is made up of 15 amino acids. V lost 5 bases to trimming and J lost 0 bases, with 9 bases between them. CDR3 sequence reads: CASRAGSSYNSPLHF. The CDR3 coding sequence is TGTGCCAGCAGAGCGGGGAGCTCCTATAATTCACCCCTCCACTTT.

This chain links TRBV18 with TRBJ1-5, with TRBD1 matching over 8 bases. The CDR3 length is 16 residues. V lost 2 bases, J lost 5 bases, and 8 bases stayed unmatched. CDR1 is KGHSH and CDR2 is LQKENI in the germline V gene. CDR3 bases: TGTGCCAGCTCACCATCAGGGGACAGGAGGGATCAGCCCCAGCATTTT. Translation: CASSPSGDRRDQPQHF.

The chain combines TRBV13 with TRBJ2-2, with 7 bases fitting TRBD1. This CDR3 is built from 16 residues. The ends lost 2 bases at V and 10 bases at J; junction bases unmatched: 13. CDR1 is PRHDT, CDR2 FYEKMQ, per germline (reference sequence). CDR3: CASSLSSQGKYVELFF. CDR3 bases: TGTGCCAGCAGCTTAAGTTCACAGGGGAAGTACGTGGAGCTGTTTTTT.

The chain uses TRBV9 and TRBJ1-5, with D possibly TRBD1 on 5 matching bases. The CDR3 is 16 amino acids. Deletions cut 4 bases from V and 2 bases from J, with 16 bases between. CDR1 and CDR2 from the germline V gene are SGDLS and YYNGEE. This chain's CDR3 is CASSPGMGGRNQPQHF. Written as DNA, the CDR3 is TGTGCCAGCAGCCCGGGGATGGGGGGACGCAATCAGCCCCAGCATTTT.

V is TRBV5-1 and J is TRBJ1-1; D is perhaps TRBD1 (6 bases). The germline gives CDR1 SGHRS, CDR2 YFSETQ. V was trimmed by 3 bases and J by 4 bases, leaving 13 bases between them. This CDR3 contains 14 residues. The CDR3 DNA sequence: TGCGCCAGCAGCTCACAGGGTTGGGGCACTGAAGCTTTCTTT. Protein: CASSSQGWGTEAFF.

This clone came up a few times. The genes are TRBV29-1 and TRBJ1-2; 10 positions agree with TRBD1. Germline V gene sequence: CDR1 SQVTM, CDR2 ANQGSEA. CDR3 length equals 14 residues. V lost 2 bases, J lost 4 bases, and 4 bases stayed unmatched. The CDR3 reads CSVERDRGGYGYTF. Here the CDR3 DNA reads TGCAGCGTTGAAAGGGACAGGGGTGGCTATGGCTACACCTTC.